The rows below give T cell receptor beta chains drawn from one sample of a study of shared clonotypes between healthy human individuals. Measured with immunoSEQ multiplex PCR; TCRdb has only the in-frame clones, and not every one. The sample consists of around 980,000 clones, roughly 74% of them appearing once. Material: memory CD4+ T cells from PBMCs. The receptors originated from a man between 18 and 35 years old in good health. Some clones in this sample may be carry-over from other donors' samples. Both conserved end residues are trimmed from each CDR3.

j_call,v_call,cdr3_aa
TRBJ1-3,TRBV7-3,ASSHREGNTIY
TRBJ2-5,TRBV5-6,ASSYREGPGTQY
TRBJ2-1,TRBV9,ASSSSGETYNEQF
TRBJ2-1,TRBV5-1,ASSFLSARYNEQF
TRBJ1-1,TRBV28,ASSPLKGFYTEAF
TRBJ2-1,TRBV6-1,ASSTYSGRWNEQF
TRBJ2-5,TRBV27,ASSLRGPRETQY
TRBJ2-7,TRBV15,ATSRPGTSGTYEQY
TRBJ1-2,TRBV21-1,ARQGGYT
TRBJ2-5,TRBV11-2,ASSLILAGSETQY
TRBJ2-1,TRBV9,ASSVLEVGSNEQF
TRBJ1-1,TRBV6-5,ASSFSSGQGVAF
TRBJ1-1,TRBV7-2,ASSLTMIDTEAF
TRBJ1-1,TRBV2,ASSPHSEDAF
TRBJ1-2,TRBV30,AWSRGRNYGYT
TRBJ1-2,TRBV5-6,ASSYLGGTGYGYT
TRBJ1-1,TRBV7-3,ASSFRREVNTEAF
TRBJ1-5,TRBV10-3,AISAKGGSNQPQH
TRBJ2-3,TRBV10-3,AIRPGLAGVDTQY
TRBJ2-5,TRBV7-9,ASSPFLGETQY
TRBJ1-1,TRBV10-3,AISVGVNTEAF
TRBJ2-7,TRBV5-1,ASTGTSSSYEQY
TRBJ1-5,TRBV15,ATSRTHTGQKHSNQPQH
TRBJ2-7,TRBV5-4,ASSFGTDYEQY
TRBJ1-2,TRBV19,ASSKAEGDGYT
TRBJ1-1,TRBV5-1,ASSLAGQGVTEAF
TRBJ1-1,TRBV28,ASSSGMRTEAF
TRBJ2-5,TRBV30,AWGLGETQY
TRBJ1-1,TRBV28,ASQGAYTEAF
TRBJ2-1,TRBV2,ASSAGLSSYNEQF
TRBJ2-1,TRBV29-1,SVEGTRQGSFYNEQF
TRBJ1-5,TRBV30,AWSVGGSQPQH
TRBJ2-3,TRBV11-2,ASSPGTYTDTQY
TRBJ1-5,TRBV28,ASSGTVYSNQPQH
TRBJ1-2,TRBV30,ARRPPGTGDNYGYT
TRBJ1-1,TRBV7-9,ASSFEGGTEAF
TRBJ2-7,TRBV28,ASTLRPASGSYEQY
TRBJ2-5,TRBV29-1,SAAHRGSQETQY
TRBJ2-7,TRBV27,ASSKTSGALGGREQY
TRBJ1-2,TRBV5-1,ASSLVQGNYGYT